Presented here are 11 T cell receptor beta chains from one specimen sequenced in a study of shared clonotypes between healthy human individuals. Some clones are missing from TCRdb's copy, which holds only in-frame ones; the method was immunoSEQ multiplex PCR. The sample shows some 600,000 clones, approximately 96% of them seen only once. CD8 cells regarded as naive lacked CD45RO, were positively chosen for CCR7, and omitted terminally differentiated effector memory CD45RA+ cells. Sequencing input: naive CD8+ T cells sorted from blood. The receptors come from a woman in her twenties or thirties in good health.

This clone was found once. V gene TRBV11-2 combines with J gene TRBJ2-7, with D unresolved. In germline, CDR1 is SGHAT, CDR2 FQNNGV. Between the trimmed V and J ends, which lost 5 bases and 4 bases, there was a span of 12 bases. This CDR3 region has 13 residues. CDR3: CASSHSPNYEQYF. CDR3 DNA: TGTGCCAGCAGCCATTCTCCTAATTACGAGCAGTACTTC.

The gene calls are TRBV5-6 and TRBJ1-4; 9 positions agree with TRBD1. There are 17 residues in the CDR3. Looked up from germline, CDR1 is SGHDT and CDR2 is YYEEEE. V was clipped by 4 bases and J by 0 bases; unmatched bases: 7. The CDR3 DNA sequence: TGTGCCAGCAGCATTACTAACAGGGGGCCAACTAATGAAAAACTGTTTTTT. Translation: CASSITNRGPTNEKLFF.

The V call is TRBV29-1, the J call TRBJ2-2; D not certain. The germline V gene has CDR1 SQVTM and CDR2 ANQGSEA. The CDR3 consists of 12 residues. V gave up 3 bases and J gave up 5 bases, with 7 bases separating them. The CDR3 is CSVDRPTGELFF. The CDR3 coding sequence is TGCAGCGTTGACAGGCCGACCGGGGAGCTGTTTTTT.

The chain joins TRBV7-9 to TRBJ2-7; TRBD1 matches at 11 bases. The CDR3 runs to 16 residues. The germline V gene encodes CDR1 SEHNR and CDR2 FQNEAQ (reference sequence). J lost 7 bases, V lost 1 base, and 9 bases had no gene match. The CDR3: CASSLGIGQGAREQYF. The CDR3 bases are TGTGCCAGCAGCTTAGGCATCGGACAGGGGGCGCGAGAGCAGTACTTC.

The J gene is TRBJ2-2, the V gene TRBV11-2; TRBD1 or TRBD2 may be the D gene (5 bases each). The CDR3 is made up of 13 amino acids. Trimming took 5 bases from V and 7 from J, leaving 11 bases between them. CDR1 and CDR2 from the germline V gene are SGHAT and FQNNGV. This CDR3 is CASSRRGDGELFF. CDR3 DNA sequence: TGTGCCAGCAGCCGTAGAGGGGACGGGGAGCTGTTTTTT.

The chain employs TRBV28 and TRBJ1-2; 8 bases are a match to TRBD1. The CDR3 runs 13 residues. CDR1 MDHEN and CDR2 SYDVKM come from the germline V gene. V shed 5 bases and J 12 bases; nucleotides not matched to a gene: 11. The CDR3 here is CASSPRTGSEHTF. The DNA for the CDR3 is TGTGCCAGCAGTCCCCGGACAGGGTCCGAGCACACCTTC.

This rearrangement joins TRBV5-6 to TRBJ2-2; D ambiguous. The CDR3 totals 14 residues. CDR1 is SGHDT and CDR2 is YYEEEE in the germline V gene. Trimming cost V 2 bases and J 3 bases, with 8 bases left between them. CDR3 coding DNA: TGTGCCAGCAGCTTAGGAGCGTACACCGGGGAGCTGTTTTTT. Translating it yields CASSLGAYTGELFF.

The chain has TRBV4-1 and TRBJ1-1; D may be TRBD1 (5 bases). The CDR3 runs 17 residues. Trimming removed 1 base at V and 4 bases at J, with 19 bases between. In germline, CDR1 is MGHRA, CDR2 YSYEKL. CDR3 DNA: TGCGCCAGCAGCCAAGGGTCAGGGAATTATCTTGGCACTGAAGCTTTCTTT. It encodes CASSQGSGNYLGTEAFF.

The chain carries TRBV6-6 and TRBJ2-7; D uncertain. This CDR3 has 14 amino acids. CDR1 is MNHNY, CDR2 SVGAGI, per germline (reference sequence). The V gene lost 0 bases and the J gene lost 2 bases, with 8 bases spanning the gap. The CDR3 nucleotides read TGTGCCAGCAGTTACTCAGTAGCCCCCTACGAGCAGTACTTC. It is translated as CASSYSVAPYEQYF.

This clone was found a few times. J is TRBJ2-2 and V is TRBV18, with a possible D match to TRBD2 (5 bases). CDR3 length: 14 residues. The germline CDR1 and CDR2 sequences are KGHSH and LQKENI. Trimming left V 2 bases short and J 4 bases short, with 8 bases between. CDR3 amino acids: CASSPTGFTGELFF. The DNA for the CDR3 is TGTGCCAGCTCACCAACGGGGTTCACCGGGGAGCTGTTTTTT.

This chain joins TRBV7-8 and TRBJ2-2; unclear D gene. Trimming took 5 bases from V and 4 from J, leaving 14 bases between them. This CDR3 is 15 amino acids long. CDR1 and CDR2 (germline): SGHVS, FQNEAQ. For the CDR3, the DNA is TGTGCCAGCAGCCCCGAATCCACCTTCACCGGGGAGCTGTTTTTT. This translates into CASSPESTFTGELFF. Using reference TRBV7-8 and TRBJ2-2 for the parts outside the CDR3, the full variable domain is GAGVSQSPRYKVAKRGQDVALRCDPISGHVSLFWYQQALGQGPEFLTYFQNEAQLDKSGLPSDRFFAERPEGSVSTLKIQRTQQEDSAVYLCASSPESTFTGELFFGEGSRLTVL.